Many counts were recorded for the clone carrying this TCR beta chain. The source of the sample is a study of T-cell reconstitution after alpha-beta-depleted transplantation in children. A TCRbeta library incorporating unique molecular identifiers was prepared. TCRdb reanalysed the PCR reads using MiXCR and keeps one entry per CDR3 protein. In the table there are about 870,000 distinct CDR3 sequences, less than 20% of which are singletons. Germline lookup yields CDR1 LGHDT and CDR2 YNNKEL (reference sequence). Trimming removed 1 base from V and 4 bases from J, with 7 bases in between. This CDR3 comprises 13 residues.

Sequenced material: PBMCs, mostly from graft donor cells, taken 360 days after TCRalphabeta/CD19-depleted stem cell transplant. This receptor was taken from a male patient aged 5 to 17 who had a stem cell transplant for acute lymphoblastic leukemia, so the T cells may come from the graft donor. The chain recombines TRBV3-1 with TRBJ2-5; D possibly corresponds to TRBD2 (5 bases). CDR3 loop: CASSQGLRETQYF. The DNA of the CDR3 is TGTGCCAGCAGCCAAGGACTAAGAGAGACCCAGTACTTC.